Following are 4 T cell receptor beta chains from one sample sequenced in a study of cytomegalovirus exposure and HLA in healthy donors. Researchers ran the PCR with 60 Vbeta and 13 Jbeta primers. Some clones are missing from TCRdb's copy, which holds only in-frame ones; the method was immunoSEQ multiplex PCR. Among fewer than 200,000 clones listed, more than 65% were seen once. Sequencing used PBMCs. Receptors originate from a male donor in good health and CMV-seronegative.

The CDR3 here is CASSPGLREKADTQYF. In nucleotides, the CDR3 is TGTGCCAGCAGCCCAGGGCTCCGGGAGAAGGCAGATACGCAGTATTTT. The V call is TRBV11-3, the J call TRBJ2-3; maybe TRBD2 (6 bases). Looked up from germline, CDR1 is SGHNT and CDR2 is YENEEA. V lost 5 bases and J lost 4, with 19 bases in between. This CDR3 is 16 amino acids long.

This sequence joins TRBV7-9 and TRBJ1-6; D unresolved. Trimming left V 6 bases short and J 6 bases short, with 9 bases between. Germline V gene data show CDR1 as SEHNR and CDR2 as FQNEAQ (reference sequence). The CDR3 totals 13 residues. The CDR3: CASSLRLNSPLHF. As DNA, the CDR3 is TGTGCCAGCAGTTTGCGGCTTAATTCACCCCTCCACTTT.

The chain recombines TRBV5-6 with TRBJ2-2, with a tentative D call TRBD1 (5 bases). From germline, CDR1 is SGHDT and CDR2 YYEEEE. The CDR3 runs to 16 residues. V gave up 2 bases and J gave up 4 bases, with 15 bases separating them. CDR3 nucleotides: TGTGCCAGCAGCTTAGGGGCTAGGACAATCACCGGGGAGCTGTTTTTT. Translating it yields CASSLGARTITGELFF. The full variable domain, rest sourced from reference TRBV5-6 and TRBJ2-2, is DAGVTQSPTHLIKTRGQQVTLRCSPKSGHDTVSWYQQALGQGPQFIFQYYEEEERQRGNFPDRFSGHQFPNYSSELNVNALLLGDSALYLCASSLGARTITGELFFGEGSRLTVL.

This sequence joins TRBV9 and TRBJ2-5; D perhaps matches TRBD1 (7 bases). V lost 3 bases and J lost 5, with 20 bases in between. Per germline, CDR1 SGDLS and CDR2 YYNGEE. The CDR3 extends over 16 amino acids. The CDR3, as DNA: TGTGCCAGCAGCGCCGAACAGGGGAGGTTGGAGGAGACCCAGTACTTC. Amino acids: CASSAEQGRLEETQYF.